The 29 T cell receptor beta chains in this list originate from one sample, sequenced in a study of human T cells and chemical hapten exposure. Stated time point: patch test 1, 2 weeks after DPC sensitization. As for treatment: therapeutic diphenylcyclopropenone sensitization with weekly scalp DPC. TCRdb recomputed calls from the RACE reads with MiXCR, one row per CDR3 protein. The data show 300,000 to 400,000 distinct CDR3 sequences, roughly 6.9% seen once. This specimen consisted of whole blood, obtained in connection with sensitization to the hapten diphenylcyclopropenone (DPC). Receptor source: a woman younger than 35 with alopecia areata. Some clones in this sample may be carry-over from other donors' samples.

The CDR3 is CASSRFGLAGGQETQYF. DNA for the CDR3: TGTGCCAGCAGCCGTTTCGGACTAGCGGGGGGACAAGAGACCCAGTACTTC. This chain joins TRBV7-3 and TRBJ2-5; TRBD2 aligns across 14 bases. The CDR3 contains 17 residues. Germline CDR1 and CDR2: SGHTA and FQGTGA. V shed 5 bases, J shed 2 bases, and the junction held 7 bases outside the gene matches.

The chain links TRBV3-1 to TRBJ2-7; 9 bases map to TRBD1. CDR1 and CDR2 from the germline V gene are LGHDT and YNNKEL (reference sequence). The CDR3 sequence is 15 residues long. V gave up 10 bases and J gave up 3 bases; unmatched junction bases: 13. For the CDR3, the DNA is TGTGCCACCACTCATATGGGGACAGGGATCTACGAGCAGTACTTC. Amino acids: CATTHMGTGIYEQYF.

This clonotype has a count of ten or more. The chain recombines TRBV7-9 with TRBJ2-3; 7 nucleotides agree with TRBD1. V was pared by 2 bases and J by 0 bases, with 5 bases of the junction left unmatched. Germline V gene lookup returns CDR1 SEHNR and CDR2 FQNEAQ (reference sequence). This CDR3 is built from 16 residues. The CDR3 reads CASSLPGQESTDTQYF. The CDR3 DNA is TGTGCCAGCAGCTTACCCGGACAGGAGAGCACAGATACGCAGTATTTT.

The chain uses TRBV7-9 and TRBJ2-1; D unclear. Germline CDR1 SEHNR, CDR2 FQNEAQ (reference sequence). The CDR3 runs to 13 residues. Trimming shortened V by 5 bases and J by 5 bases, and 10 bases separated the two germline ends. The DNA of the CDR3 is TGTGCCAGCAGCCCAGCATCTGACAATGAGCAGTTCTTC. This encodes CASSPASDNEQFF.

This clonotype came up a few times. The chain carries TRBV12-3 or TRBV12-4 and TRBJ1-1; 9 nucleotides line up with TRBD1. The V segment lost 6 bases and the J segment 6 bases; nucleotides outside the gene matches: 8. The CDR3 consists of 14 residues. The CDR3 sequence is CASSPLQGAAEAFF. CDR3 DNA sequence: TGTGCCAGCAGCCCATTACAGGGGGCGGCTGAAGCTTTCTTT.

J is TRBJ2-3 and V is TRBV3-1, with D hard to call. Germline loops: CDR1 LGHDT, CDR2 YNNKEL (reference sequence). The V end was cut by 1 base, the J end by 6 bases, with 5 bases between. The CDR3 extends over 12 amino acids. Here the CDR3 reads CASSQGMDTQYF. In DNA, the CDR3 is TGTGCCAGCAGCCAAGGTATGGATACGCAGTATTTT.

The table lists this clonotype with a few counts. The chain is built from TRBV4-3 and TRBJ2-3, with TRBD2 matching 7 bases. Trimming cost V 5 bases and J 0 bases; bases outside gene matches: 8. Germline V gene sequence: CDR1 LGHNA, CDR2 YSLEER. CDR3 size: 16 residues. DNA for the CDR3: TGCGCCAGCAGCGGAGAGACTAGCTCGAGCACAGATACGCAGTATTTT. Translated: CASSGETSSSTDTQYF.

A few counts support this clonotype. The chain is built from TRBV7-3 and TRBJ2-3; 10 bases fit TRBD2. V was clipped by 10 bases and J by 0 bases; unmatched bases: 7. This CDR3 has 15 residues. Looked up from germline, CDR1 is SGHTA and CDR2 is FQGTGA. Here the CDR3 DNA reads TGTGCCACAGCCCGGACTAGCGGTAGCACAGATACGCAGTATTTT. Translating it yields CATARTSGSTDTQYF.

In its sample, this clonotype was seen many times. This rearrangement joins TRBV5-6 to TRBJ2-7; 11 bases map to TRBD1. J lost 7 bases, V lost 4 bases, and 10 bases had no gene match. The germline V gene has CDR1 SGHDT and CDR2 YYEEEE. This CDR3 has 15 amino acids. The CDR3, as DNA: TGTGCCAGCAGCGGCGGACAGGGGGCAGATAAGGAGCAGTACTTC. Its protein product is CASSGGQGADKEQYF.

The CDR3 is CASSVVAASPLHF. The CDR3 bases are TGTGCCAGCAGCGTAGTCGCGGCTTCACCCCTCCACTTT. The V and J genes are TRBV9 and TRBJ1-6; D unresolved. The CDR3 runs to 13 residues. Germline lookup yields CDR1 SGDLS and CDR2 YYNGEE. V was shortened by 0 bases and J by 9 bases, with 7 bases between the two germline ends.

This clonotype has just a few counts. The chain is built from TRBV7-3 and TRBJ1-2; D uncertain. Germline V gene data show CDR1 as SGHTA and CDR2 as FQGTGA. Trimming pared 0 bases from V and 7 bases from J, leaving 12 bases between. The CDR3 length is 14 residues. The CDR3 DNA reads as TGTGCCAGCAGCTTAACGCCGGGAGGTTTTGGCTACACCTTC. This gives the protein CASSLTPGGFGYTF.

This clonotype was found many times. This chain links TRBV10-3 with TRBJ2-2; tentative D call: TRBD1 (6 bases). The V and J ends lost 10 bases and 4 bases respectively, with 16 bases between them. The CDR3 loop spans 14 amino acids. Germline V gene data show CDR1 as ENHRY and CDR2 as SYGVKD. The CDR3 sequence is CATWPDRSTGELFF. The CDR3 DNA is TGTGCCACCTGGCCTGACAGGAGCACCGGGGAGCTGTTTTTT.

This clonotype showed up many times. The chain has TRBV12-3 or TRBV12-4 and TRBJ2-7; either TRBD1 or TRBD2 may fit D (6 bases each). This CDR3 contains 16 residues. V lost 5 bases and J 7 bases, leaving 24 bases between the germline ends. Written as DNA, the CDR3 is TGTGCCAGCAGTCGCCAAGGGGGGCCCCTCATGAGTGAGCAGTACTTC. It specifies CASSRQGGPLMSEQYF.

This clonotype has only a few counts. This sequence joins TRBV12-3 or TRBV12-4 and TRBJ1-1; TRBD1 aligns across 10 bases. J was trimmed by 4 bases and V by 4 bases; bases with no gene match: 6. The CDR3 runs to 15 residues. CDR3 sequence reads: CASSSPTGGPTEAFF. The CDR3 nucleotides are TGTGCCAGCAGTTCCCCGACAGGGGGCCCCACTGAAGCTTTCTTT.

This chain connects TRBV4-3 to TRBJ1-1; unclear D gene. The germline V and J ends were trimmed by 1 base and 0 bases, with 9 bases remaining between them. This CDR3 comprises 15 residues. Per germline, CDR1 LGHNA and CDR2 YSLEER. The CDR3: CASSQVGVMNTEAFF. The CDR3 DNA sequence: TGCGCCAGCAGCCAAGTTGGAGTTATGAACACTGAAGCTTTCTTT.

This clonotype was counted a few times. The rearrangement links TRBV20-1 to TRBJ2-1; D may be TRBD1 (5 bases). V gave up 2 bases and J gave up 5 bases, with 16 bases separating them. Germline CDR1 DFQATT, CDR2 SNEGSKA (reference sequence). The CDR3 length is 15 residues. The CDR3 sequence is CSARLPGRVDNEQFF. CDR3 DNA sequence: TGCAGTGCTAGACTCCCCGGCAGGGTAGACAATGAGCAGTTCTTC.

This clonotype was counted a few times. This rearrangement joins TRBV19 to TRBJ2-4, with D perhaps TRBD1 or TRBD2 (6 bases each). The V end lost 4 bases, the J end lost 6 bases, and 16 bases lay between the germline ends. Germline values: CDR1 LNHDA, CDR2 SQIVND (reference sequence). The CDR3 runs to 15 residues. CDR3 sequence: CASSNRVMGGNIQYF. As DNA, the CDR3 is TGTGCCAGTAGTAACAGGGTGATGGGGGGAAACATTCAGTACTTC.

This clonotype has just a few counts. The rearrangement uses TRBV5-4 and TRBJ1-6; 9 bases agree with TRBD1. V was pared by 4 bases and J by 9 bases, with 8 bases of the junction left unmatched. The germline V gene has CDR1 SGHNT and CDR2 YYREEE (reference sequence). The CDR3 length is 15 residues. The CDR3 coding sequence is TGTGCCAGCAGCGTCCGGGACAGGGTGTTTTCACCCCTCCACTTT. This codes for CASSVRDRVFSPLHF.

Only a few counts were recorded for this clonotype. The gene calls are TRBV24-1 and TRBJ1-5; 7 bases are shared with TRBD1. V was clipped by 4 bases and J by 15 bases; unmatched bases: 8. The germline CDR1 and CDR2 sequences are KGHDR and SFDVKD. The CDR3 contains 12 residues. CDR3 residues: CATSEYTGERHF. Written as DNA, the CDR3 is TGTGCCACCAGTGAATACACAGGGGAACGGCATTTT.

This clonotype turned up a few times. This chain connects TRBV7-8 to TRBJ2-1, with D unresolved. CDR1 and CDR2 from the germline V gene are SGHVS and FQNEAQ. Deletions cut 3 bases from V and 7 bases from J, with 16 bases between. The CDR3 covers 15 residues. This CDR3 is CASSFTTMALNEQFF. The CDR3, as DNA: TGTGCCAGCAGCTTCACAACGATGGCCCTGAATGAGCAGTTCTTC.

This clonotype was recorded at least ten times. The rearrangement uses TRBV20-1 and TRBJ1-1; TRBD1 might be the D (5 bases). Germline V gene sequence: CDR1 DFQATT, CDR2 SNEGSKA (reference sequence). Trimming took 3 bases from V and 4 from J, leaving 15 bases between them. The CDR3 extends over 14 amino acids. As DNA, the CDR3 is TGCAGTGCTAGCTACCTAACGGGGGGCACTGAAGCTTTCTTT. It codes for CSASYLTGGTEAFF.

This clonotype was counted between two and nine times. The genes are TRBV12-3 or TRBV12-4 and TRBJ1-5; D may be TRBD1 (6 bases). V shed 6 bases and J shed 5 bases, with 14 bases lying between them. The CDR3 sequence is 14 residues long. In nucleotides, the CDR3 is TGTGCCAGCAGCAGGACAGCGAACCATCAGCCCCAGCATTTT. Its protein is CASSRTANHQPQHF.

This clonotype was detected many times. The V call is TRBV29-1, the J call TRBJ1-2; D is undetermined. CDR3 length equals 10 residues. Trimming stripped 3 bases from V and 4 bases from J, with 3 bases between. From germline, CDR1 is SQVTM and CDR2 ANQGSEA. The CDR3 reads CSVEGYGYTF. The CDR3 nucleotides read TGCAGCGTTGAGGGCTATGGCTACACCTTC.

This clonotype was recorded a few times. The CDR3 nucleotides read TGTGCCAGCAGCCAAGACGCATATCGGCTTAGCGGGGGACCCTACAATGAGCAGTTCTTC. Protein: CASSQDAYRLSGGPYNEQFF. The rearrangement uses TRBV4-2 and TRBJ2-1, with TRBD2 identical over 9 bases. CDR1 is LGHNA, CDR2 YNFKEQ, per germline. With V trimmed by 0 bases and J by 2 bases, 14 bases remained unmatched. The CDR3 is 20 residues long.

This clonotype was observed a few times. The V and J genes are TRBV6-6 and TRBJ2-3, with D hard to call. Trimming pared 3 bases from V and 4 bases from J, leaving 11 bases between. The CDR3 has 14 amino acids. Germline loops: CDR1 MNHNY, CDR2 SVGAGI (reference sequence). CDR3 protein: CASSYGQYPDTQYF. CDR3 in DNA: TGTGCCAGCAGTTATGGCCAGTATCCAGATACGCAGTATTTT.

This clonotype was observed a few times. The chain is built from TRBV14 and TRBJ1-2; possibly TRBD1 for D (5 bases). CDR3 length: 15 amino acids. The germline CDR1 and CDR2 sequences are SGHDN and FVKESK. V gave up 2 bases and J gave up 6 bases, with 16 bases separating them. CDR3 residues: CASSQSGYAGNGYTF. The CDR3 coding sequence is TGTGCCAGCAGCCAATCAGGGTACGCGGGAAATGGCTACACCTTC.

V is TRBV7-9 and J is TRBJ2-3; D uncertain. Germline assignment: CDR1 SEHNR and CDR2 FQNEAQ (reference sequence). Trimming removed 6 bases from V and 6 bases from J, with 10 bases in between. The CDR3 runs to 12 residues. CDR3 DNA: TGTGCCAGCAGTACTGTGGGGGATACGCAGTATTTT. Translating gives CASSTVGDTQYF.

The V and J genes are TRBV5-5 and TRBJ2-3; possible D gene TRBD2, 5 bases. There are 17 residues in the CDR3. Germline V gene sequence: CDR1 SGHKS, CDR2 YYEKEE (reference sequence). The V and J ends lost 2 bases and 3 bases respectively, with 19 bases between them. CDR3 region: CASSFPLGRRRTDTQYF. CDR3 in DNA: TGTGCCAGCAGCTTCCCACTGGGCAGGAGGCGAACAGATACGCAGTATTTT.

The chain carries TRBV6-5 and TRBJ1-2; TRBD1 might be the D (5 bases). The CDR3 extends over 15 amino acids. In germline, CDR1 is MNHEY, CDR2 SVGAGI. The V and J ends lost 0 bases and 0 bases respectively, with 8 bases between them. For the CDR3, the DNA is TGTGCCAGCAGTTACTCTGGGACCGCTAACTATGGCTACACCTTC. Amino acids: CASSYSGTANYGYTF.